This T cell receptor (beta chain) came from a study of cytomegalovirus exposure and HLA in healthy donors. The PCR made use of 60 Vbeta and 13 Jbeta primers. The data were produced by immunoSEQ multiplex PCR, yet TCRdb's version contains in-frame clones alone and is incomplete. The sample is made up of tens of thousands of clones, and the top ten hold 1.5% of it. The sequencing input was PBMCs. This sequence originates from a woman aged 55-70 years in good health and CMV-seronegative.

As DNA, the CDR3 is TGTGCCAGCAGTTTAACTGACAGGCCAGGGAGCTACACCTTC. Amino acids: CASSLTDRPGSYTF. This chain joins TRBV28 and TRBJ1-2; TRBD1 might be the D (6 bases). Trimming removed 2 bases from V and 9 bases from J, with 16 bases in between. Per the germline V gene, CDR1 is MDHEN and CDR2 is SYDVKM. The CDR3 loop spans 14 amino acids.